The clone carrying this T cell receptor (beta chain) was detected many times. Ligated cDNA underwent four rounds of PCR with nested alpha and beta constant region primers and SP2. From the 5' RACE reads, TCRdb called clonotypes with MiXCR, one entry per CDR3 protein. Counted here are more than 50,000 distinct CDR3 sequences, approximately 8.5% occurring once; the ten biggest clones make up roughly 19%. A UMI-containing oligonucleotide was joined by 3' ligation to the TCR cDNA template. Whole-blood samples were 2 to 3 ml of peripheral blood from healthy adult volunteers. Input was about 1 to 1,100 ng of DNase-treated total RNA without cell sorting. This CDR3 has 17 residues. The V and J ends lost 5 bases and 0 bases respectively, with 19 bases between them. Germline V gene sequence: CDR1 SEHNR, CDR2 FQNEAQ (reference sequence). This entry belongs to a study of naive and memory T cell subsets.

The genes are TRBV7-9 and TRBJ1-2; D ambiguous. The sequence was obtained from a female donor in good health. CDR3 sequence reads: CASSDTRQLLANYGYTF. DNA of the CDR3: TGTGCCAGCAGCGATACTCGACAACTACTAGCTAACTATGGCTACACCTTC. Together with reference TRBV7-9 and TRBJ1-2, the CDR3 gives the full variable domain: DTGVSQNPRHKITKRGQNVTFRCDPISEHNRLYWYRQTLGQGPEFLTYFQNEAQLEKSRLLSDRFSAERPKGSFSTLEIQRTEQGDSAMYLCASSDTRQLLANYGYTFGSGTRLTVV.